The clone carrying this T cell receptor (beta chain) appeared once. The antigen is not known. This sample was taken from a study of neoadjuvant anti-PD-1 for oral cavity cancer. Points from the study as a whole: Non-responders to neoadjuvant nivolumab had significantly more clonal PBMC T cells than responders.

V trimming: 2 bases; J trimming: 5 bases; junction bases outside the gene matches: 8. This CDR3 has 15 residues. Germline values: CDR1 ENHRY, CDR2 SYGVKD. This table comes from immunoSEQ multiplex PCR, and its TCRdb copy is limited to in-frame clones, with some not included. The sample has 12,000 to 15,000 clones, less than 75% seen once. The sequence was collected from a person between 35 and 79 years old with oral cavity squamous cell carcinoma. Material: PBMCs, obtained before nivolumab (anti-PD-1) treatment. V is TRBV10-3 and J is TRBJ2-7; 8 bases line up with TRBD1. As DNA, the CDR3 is TGTGCCATCAGTGAGGCGTCAGGGGGCAAGGACGAGCAGTACTTC. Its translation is CAISEASGGKDEQYF.